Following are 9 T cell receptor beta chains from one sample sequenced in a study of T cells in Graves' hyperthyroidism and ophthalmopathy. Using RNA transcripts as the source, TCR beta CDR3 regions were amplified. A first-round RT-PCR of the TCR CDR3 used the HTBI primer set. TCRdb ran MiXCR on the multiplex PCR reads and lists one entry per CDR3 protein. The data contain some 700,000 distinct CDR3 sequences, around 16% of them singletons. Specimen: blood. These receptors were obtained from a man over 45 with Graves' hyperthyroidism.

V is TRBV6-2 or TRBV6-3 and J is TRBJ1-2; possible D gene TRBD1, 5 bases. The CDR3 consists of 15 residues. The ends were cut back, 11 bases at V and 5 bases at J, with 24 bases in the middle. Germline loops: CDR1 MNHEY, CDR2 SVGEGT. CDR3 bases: TGTGCCTCTCTGGGAGGTGACAGACAAACTTATGGCTACACCTTC. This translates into CASLGGDRQTYGYTF.

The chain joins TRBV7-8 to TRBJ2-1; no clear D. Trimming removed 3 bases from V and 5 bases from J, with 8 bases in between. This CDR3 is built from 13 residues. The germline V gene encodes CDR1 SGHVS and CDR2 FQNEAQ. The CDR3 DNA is TGTGCCAGCAGCTTTAAGGCCGACAATGAGCAGTTCTTC. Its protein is CASSFKADNEQFF.

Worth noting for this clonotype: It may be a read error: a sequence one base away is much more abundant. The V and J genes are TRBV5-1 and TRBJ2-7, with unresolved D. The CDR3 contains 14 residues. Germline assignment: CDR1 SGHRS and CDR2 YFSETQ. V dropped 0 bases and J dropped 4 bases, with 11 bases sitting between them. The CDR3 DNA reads TGCGCCAGCAGCTTGGCAGGAGACGGGTACGAGCAGTACTTC. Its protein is CASSLAGDGYEQYF.

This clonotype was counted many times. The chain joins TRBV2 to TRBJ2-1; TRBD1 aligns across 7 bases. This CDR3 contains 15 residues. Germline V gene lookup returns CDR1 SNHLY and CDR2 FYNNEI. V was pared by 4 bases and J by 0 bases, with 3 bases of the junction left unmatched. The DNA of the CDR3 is TGTGCCAGCAGTGCACGACAGGGCTCCTACAATGAGCAGTTCTTC. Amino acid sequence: CASSARQGSYNEQFF.

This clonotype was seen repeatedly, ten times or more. The CDR3: CASRPRTGGNTGELFF. DNA for the CDR3: TGTGCCAGCAGGCCACGGACAGGGGGAAACACCGGGGAGCTGTTTTTT. V gene TRBV28 combines with J gene TRBJ2-2, with 10 bases matching TRBD1. The germline gives CDR1 MDHEN, CDR2 SYDVKM. There are 16 residues in the CDR3. The V segment lost 6 bases and the J segment 2 bases; nucleotides outside the gene matches: 6.

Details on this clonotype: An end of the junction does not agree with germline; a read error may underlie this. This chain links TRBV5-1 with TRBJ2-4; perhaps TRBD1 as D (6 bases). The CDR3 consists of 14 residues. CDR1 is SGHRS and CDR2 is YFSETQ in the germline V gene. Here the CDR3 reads CASSMDSPLDIQCF. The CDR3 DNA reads TGCGCCAGCAGCATGGACAGTCCCTTGGACATTCAGTGCTTC.

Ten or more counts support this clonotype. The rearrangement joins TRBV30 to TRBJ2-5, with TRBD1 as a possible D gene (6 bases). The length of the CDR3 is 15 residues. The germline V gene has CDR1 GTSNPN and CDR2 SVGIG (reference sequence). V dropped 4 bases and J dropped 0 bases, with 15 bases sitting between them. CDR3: CAWTTGQSYQETQYF. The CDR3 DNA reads TGTGCCTGGACGACAGGACAATCGTACCAAGAGACCCAGTACTTC.

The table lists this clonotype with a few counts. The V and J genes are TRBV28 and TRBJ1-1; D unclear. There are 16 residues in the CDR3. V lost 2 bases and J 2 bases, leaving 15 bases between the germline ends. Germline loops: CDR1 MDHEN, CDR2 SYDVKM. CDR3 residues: CASSLSSPTFNTEAFF. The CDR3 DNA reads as TGTGCCAGCAGTTTAAGCAGCCCCACCTTTAACACTGAAGCTTTCTTT.

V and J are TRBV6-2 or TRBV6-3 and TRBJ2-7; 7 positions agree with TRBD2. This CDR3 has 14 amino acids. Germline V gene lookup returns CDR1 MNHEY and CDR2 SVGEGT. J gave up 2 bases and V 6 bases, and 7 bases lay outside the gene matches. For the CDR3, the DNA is TGTGCCAGCAGGAGGTGGGAGGGACCCTACGAGCAGTACTTC. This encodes CASRRWEGPYEQYF.